A single sample is the source of the 12 T cell receptor beta chains below, sequenced in a study of beta chain features in type 1 diabetes. Broader study findings: In all four CD4+ subsets, TCRB CDR3 length was significantly, moderately reduced in type 1 diabetes.

The antigens for these receptors are not known. Expressed TCRB transcripts were sequenced after all isolated RNA was converted to cDNA. TCRdb's table, derived via immunoSEQ multiplex PCR, lists solely in-frame clones and lacks some. Of approximately 600,000 clones listed, under 15% are singletons. The sequencing sample was made of naive CD4+ T cells from blood. The receptors shown here come from a man in his thirties or forties with type 1 diabetes.

The chain recombines TRBV5-4 with TRBJ2-3, with TRBD1 matching 10 bases. The CDR3 has 15 residues. Germline lookup yields CDR1 SGHNT and CDR2 YYREEE (reference sequence). V was clipped by 4 bases and J by 5 bases; unmatched bases: 7. The CDR3: CASSPGQGKLDTQYF. The CDR3, as DNA: TGTGCCAGCAGCCCGGGACAGGGGAAGTTAGATACGCAGTATTTT.

This rearrangement joins TRBV5-8 to TRBJ1-5, with 7 positions matching TRBD1. The germline V gene encodes CDR1 SGHTS and CDR2 YDEGEE. The CDR3 is made up of 15 amino acids. J gave up 1 base and V 10 bases, and 11 bases lay outside the gene matches. In nucleotides, the CDR3 is TGTGCCGGCAACTTCGGGACAGCGAGCAATCAGCCCCAGCATTTT. Its protein product is CAGNFGTASNQPQHF.

This clone was observed a few times. The V gene is TRBV29-1, the J gene TRBJ2-1; 11 bases fit TRBD2. The CDR3 covers 14 residues. The V gene end was trimmed by 6 bases and the J gene end by 3 bases; junction bases not matched to a gene: 4. The germline gives CDR1 SQVTM, CDR2 ANQGSEA. CDR3 bases: TGCAGCGTCTATGGACTAGCGGGCTACAATGAGCAGTTCTTC. Translation: CSVYGLAGYNEQFF.

The chain uses TRBV7-9 and TRBJ1-4, with D perhaps matching TRBD1 (6 bases). CDR1 and CDR2 (germline): SEHNR, FQNEAQ (reference sequence). This CDR3 has 14 residues. V lost 5 bases to trimming and J lost 7 bases, with 14 bases between them. CDR3 DNA: TGTGCCAGCAGCCAAGGGGGTAGTGCTGAAAAACTGTTTTTT. It translates to CASSQGGSAEKLFF. The variable domain in full, with the rest retrieved from reference TRBV7-9 and TRBJ1-4, is DTGVSQNPRHKITKRGQNVTFRCDPISEHNRLYWYRQTLGQGPEFLTYFQNEAQLEKSRLLSDRFSAERPKGSFSTLEIQRTEQGDSAMYLCASSQGGSAEKLFFGSGTQLSVL.

The gene calls are TRBV4-2 and TRBJ2-2; possibly TRBD2 for D (7 bases). The CDR3 has 16 amino acids. Looked up from germline, CDR1 is LGHNA and CDR2 is YNFKEQ. Trimming removed 3 bases at V and 3 bases at J, with 14 bases between. CDR3 nucleotide sequence: TGTGCCAGCAGCCAGGGGAGGGACACCGACACCGGGGAGCTGTTTTTT. Translation: CASSQGRDTDTGELFF.

The chain is built from TRBV4-3 and TRBJ1-6; no clear D gene. The ends were cut back, 0 bases at V and 10 bases at J, with 7 bases in the middle. The germline V gene encodes CDR1 LGHNA and CDR2 YSLEER. The CDR3 loop spans 13 amino acids. The CDR3, as DNA: TGCGCCAGCAGCCAAGATACTCGCTCACCCCTCCACTTT. As protein: CASSQDTRSPLHF.

This clone was seen a handful of times. The chain carries TRBV29-1 and TRBJ1-5; D uncertain. Germline V gives CDR1 SQVTM, CDR2 ANQGSEA. This CDR3 has 14 amino acids. Trimming removed 4 bases at V and 4 bases at J, with 14 bases between. Here the CDR3 reads CSVGIGNLNQPQHF. CDR3 nucleotides: TGCAGCGTTGGGATTGGTAATCTGAATCAGCCCCAGCATTTT.

On this clone: An end of the junction does not agree with germline; a read error may underlie this. This chain connects TRBV9 to TRBJ1-1, with D possibly being TRBD1 (6 bases). Germline V gene lookup returns CDR1 SGDLS and CDR2 YYNGEE. This CDR3 contains 11 residues. CDR3 bases: TGTGCCAGCAGCGTAGAGGGGGGACCGAACTTT. As protein: CASSVEGGPNF.

V usage is TRBV19 and J usage is TRBJ2-5; 10 bases match TRBD2. Per the germline V gene, CDR1 is LNHDA and CDR2 is SQIVND (reference sequence). V lost 0 bases, J lost 5 bases, and 6 bases stayed unmatched. The CDR3 loop spans 16 amino acids. This chain's CDR3 is CASSIDKAGGRETQYF. The CDR3 coding sequence is TGTGCCAGTAGTATAGATAAAGCGGGGGGGCGTGAGACCCAGTACTTC.

This clone was detected a few times. The rearrangement links TRBV6-1 to TRBJ2-4; TRBD1 matches at 7 bases. The germline CDR1 and CDR2 sequences are MNHNS and SASEGT. The junction had 6 bases not matched to a gene; V was cut back by 6 bases and J by 1 base. CDR3 size: 15 residues. The CDR3 nucleotides read TGTGCCAGCAGGGACGACAGGGTGGCCAAAAACATTCAGTACTTC. Residues: CASRDDRVAKNIQYF.

The chain couples TRBV27 to TRBJ1-5; D remains ambiguous. Trimming removed 4 bases at V and 1 base at J, with 17 bases between. This CDR3 spans 17 amino acids. Germline CDR1 and CDR2: MNHEY and SMNVEV (reference sequence). Here the CDR3 DNA reads TGTGCCAGCAGTTCTGGACCGCCCGTCCTCAGCAATCAGCCCCAGCATTTT. Its translation is CASSSGPPVLSNQPQHF.

This clone was seen a handful of times. The rearrangement joins TRBV7-8 to TRBJ2-3; no reliable D call. The CDR3 covers 12 residues. The V end lost 5 bases, the J end lost 6 bases, and 9 bases lay between the germline ends. The germline V gene has CDR1 SGHVS and CDR2 FQNEAQ. The CDR3 DNA is TGTGCCAGCAGCGTTGATGGGGATACGCAGTATTTT. Protein: CASSVDGDTQYF.